A selection of T cell receptor beta chains follows, all from one sample in a study of tumor-infiltrating lymphocytes in primary liver carcinoma. TCRdb itself ran the multiplex PCR reads through MiXCR, one entry per CDR3 protein. The sample has approximately 73,000 distinct CDR3 sequences, about 70% seen once; the top ten hold approximately 14%. Specimen: liver tumor tissue from sampling region 4. The source of these receptors is a woman between 55 and 75 years old with primary liver carcinoma and hepatitis B virus infection. The CDR3 runs from the conserved cysteine through the conserved F or W. D genes are given only for firm matches. Size is omitted from some rows. Given values are once, few, many or a class for expanded clones.

j_gene: TRBJ2-5; d_gene: TRBD2; abundance: -; v_gene: TRBV4-1; CDR3nt: TGCGCCAGCTGCCAAAGTGGGGCGGGAGCGGAGACCCAGTACTTT; CDR3aa: CASCQSGAGAETQYF
j_gene: TRBJ1-5; d_gene: -; abundance: many; v_gene: TRBV5-1; CDR3nt: TGCGCCAGCAGCTTGGAGGGGTATTCCGATCAGCCCCAGCATTTT; CDR3aa: CASSLEGYSDQPQHF
j_gene: TRBJ2-7; d_gene: -; abundance: -; v_gene: TRBV7-8; CDR3nt: TGTGTCAGCAGCTTAGAACTAGAGGGGTACAATGAGCAGTACTTC; CDR3aa: CVSSLELEGYNEQYF
j_gene: TRBJ2-1; d_gene: -; abundance: few; v_gene: TRBV29-1; CDR3nt: TGCAGCATTCAGGATAGCTACAATGAGCAGTTCTTC; CDR3aa: CSIQDSYNEQFF
j_gene: TRBJ2-1; d_gene: -; abundance: many; v_gene: TRBV6-4; CDR3nt: TGTGCCAGCAGTGACACTGACAGATCCAATGAGCAGTTCTTC; CDR3aa: CASSDTDRSNEQFF
j_gene: TRBJ2-7; d_gene: TRBD2; abundance: -; v_gene: TRBV29-1; CDR3nt: TGCAGCGTCTCACTAGCGGGGGGAGGGGAGCAGTACTTC; CDR3aa: CSVSLAGGGEQYF
j_gene: TRBJ2-7; d_gene: TRBD1; abundance: once; v_gene: TRBV20-1; CDR3nt: TGCAGTGCTTACGGGACAGTAGTAACCTACGAGCAGTACTTC; CDR3aa: CSAYGTVVTYEQYF
j_gene: TRBJ2-6; d_gene: -; abundance: few; v_gene: TRBV6-5; CDR3nt: TGTGCCAGCAGTCTTGACATCTCTGGGGCCAACGTCCTGACTTTC; CDR3aa: CASSLDISGANVLTF
j_gene: TRBJ1-6; d_gene: -; abundance: -; v_gene: TRBV5-5; CDR3nt: TGTGCCAGCAGCGTTAGGATCAGCTCCTATAATTCACCCCTTCACTTT; CDR3aa: CASSVRISSYNSPLHF
j_gene: TRBJ2-7; d_gene: TRBD1; abundance: -; v_gene: TRBV4-1; CDR3nt: TGCGCCAGCAGCCAAGATCTTAGGGGGCAGTACGAGCAGTGCTTC; CDR3aa: CASSQDLRGQYEQCF
j_gene: TRBJ2-3; d_gene: -; abundance: once; v_gene: TRBV29-1; CDR3nt: TGCAGCACTAAGCTGCTATCGGGAGCAGATACGCTGTATTTT; CDR3aa: CSTKLLSGADTLYF
j_gene: TRBJ2-1; d_gene: -; abundance: -; v_gene: TRBV6-5; CDR3nt: TGTGTCAGTACCCCCTGGGGCGGGGACAATGAGCAGTTCTTC; CDR3aa: CVSTPWGGDNEQFF
j_gene: TRBJ2-5; d_gene: -; abundance: -; v_gene: TRBV2; CDR3nt: TGTGCCAGCAGGGTGGGGTCAGGAGAGACCCAGTACTTC; CDR3aa: CASRVGSGETQYF
j_gene: TRBJ2-3; d_gene: -; abundance: -; v_gene: TRBV7-8; CDR3nt: TGTGCCAGCAGCCGCGACTTGGGCGGCACATATACGCTGTATTTT; CDR3aa: CASSRDLGGTYTLYF
j_gene: TRBJ2-5; d_gene: -; abundance: -; v_gene: TRBV6-1; CDR3nt: TGTGCCGGCAGTGTAAACCCTGACGGCCAAGAGACCCAGTACTTC; CDR3aa: CAGSVNPDGQETQYF
j_gene: TRBJ2-1; d_gene: -; abundance: -; v_gene: TRBV5-4; CDR3nt: TGTGCCAGCAGCCCGGGGCAGGGGACTAACAATGAGCAGTCCTTC; CDR3aa: CASSPGQGTNNEQSF
j_gene: TRBJ2-1; d_gene: -; abundance: once; v_gene: TRBV6-6; CDR3nt: TGTGTCAGCACTTACTCGGGTGCCGAGCAGTTCTTC; CDR3aa: CVSTYSGAEQFF
j_gene: TRBJ2-3; d_gene: -; abundance: many; v_gene: TRBV5-4; CDR3nt: TGTGCCAGCAGCCAAGGACAGACTAGCACAGATACGCAGTATTTT; CDR3aa: CASSQGQTSTDTQYF
j_gene: TRBJ2-3; d_gene: -; abundance: -; v_gene: TRBV29-1; CDR3nt: TGCAGCGCCGAGCCAACTAGCACAGATACGCAGTATTTT; CDR3aa: CSAEPTSTDTQYF
j_gene: TRBJ2-6; d_gene: -; abundance: many; v_gene: TRBV5-4; CDR3nt: TGTGCCAGCAGCGATGGTGGGGGGCGAGGGGCCAACGTCCTGACTTTC; CDR3aa: CASSDGGGRGANVLTF
j_gene: TRBJ2-7; d_gene: -; abundance: -; v_gene: TRBV11-2; CDR3nt: TGTGACAGCAGCATAGACCCAGGCCATACGTCCGAGCAGTGCTTC; CDR3aa: CDSSIDPGHTSEQCF
j_gene: TRBJ2-7; d_gene: TRBD1; abundance: -; v_gene: TRBV29-1; CDR3nt: TGCAACCTCCGACGGACAGGGGCTTCTGGCTACGAACAGTACTTC; CDR3aa: CNLRRTGASGYEQYF
j_gene: TRBJ2-2; d_gene: -; abundance: -; v_gene: TRBV12-2; CDR3nt: TGTGTCAGCGGCCCGTGTGGCGGGGAGCTGTTTTTT; CDR3aa: CVSGPCGGELFF
j_gene: TRBJ2-7; d_gene: -; abundance: medium-sized; v_gene: TRBV10-3; CDR3nt: TGTGCCACCCGACAGGACTCCTACGAGCAGTACTTC; CDR3aa: CATRQDSYEQYF
j_gene: TRBJ2-5; d_gene: TRBD2; abundance: once; v_gene: TRBV19; CDR3nt: TGTGCCAGTTCGACTAGCGGGATGTACCAAGAGACCCAGTACTTC; CDR3aa: CASSTSGMYQETQYF
j_gene: TRBJ1-2; d_gene: -; abundance: many; v_gene: TRBV6-6; CDR3nt: TGTGCCAGCAGTTACGCGGGGCAGTACACCTTC; CDR3aa: CASSYAGQYTF
j_gene: TRBJ2-1; d_gene: TRBD2; abundance: -; v_gene: TRBV28; CDR3nt: TGTGCCAGCAGTCCCCCCCCTGGGGCTAGCGGGAGGTACAATGAGCAGTTCTTC; CDR3aa: CASSPPPGASGRYNEQFF
j_gene: TRBJ2-5; d_gene: -; abundance: medium-sized; v_gene: TRBV11-2; CDR3nt: TGTGCCAGCAGCTTAGATGAGGCTAGGCCGGAGACCCAGTACTTC; CDR3aa: CASSLDEARPETQYF
j_gene: TRBJ1-5; d_gene: TRBD1; abundance: -; v_gene: TRBV28; CDR3nt: TGTGCCAGCAAAACAGGGGAAACAACGCAGCAGCAGCCCCAGCATTTT; CDR3aa: CASKTGETTQQQPQHF
j_gene: TRBJ2-5; d_gene: TRBD1; abundance: few; v_gene: TRBV2; CDR3nt: TGTGCCAGCAGAAACGACAGGGGCCAAGAGACCCAGTACTTC; CDR3aa: CASRNDRGQETQYF
j_gene: TRBJ2-6; d_gene: -; abundance: -; v_gene: TRBV11-3; CDR3nt: TGCACCAGCAGCTCTGAAGGGGCGGGTGGGGTCAACGTCCTGACTTTC; CDR3aa: CTSSSEGAGGVNVLTF
j_gene: TRBJ2-2; d_gene: -; abundance: -; v_gene: TRBV28; CDR3nt: TGTGCCAGCAGTTTATCTAACTTTAAGAGTGAGGGGGAGCTGTTTTTT; CDR3aa: CASSLSNFKSEGELFF
j_gene: TRBJ2-4; d_gene: -; abundance: few; v_gene: TRBV11-2; CDR3nt: TGTGCCAGCAGCTTAGATCACGGGACCGAACCAAACCGAGCCAGAAACACTCAGTACTTC; CDR3aa: CASSLDHGTEPNRARNTQYF
j_gene: TRBJ1-4; d_gene: -; abundance: many; v_gene: TRBV10-3; CDR3nt: TGTGCCATCAGTGCGGGTGCAACTAATGAAAAACTGTTTTTT; CDR3aa: CAISAGATNEKLFF
j_gene: TRBJ2-7; d_gene: -; abundance: -; v_gene: TRBV4-1; CDR3nt: TGCACCAGCAGCCAAGCCTTAGTGACGACCTACTTGCAGTACTTC; CDR3aa: CTSSQALVTTYLQYF
j_gene: TRBJ1-1; d_gene: -; abundance: -; v_gene: TRBV6-6; CDR3nt: TGTGCCAGCAGCCGGGGATTGGGGACTGTAGGCACTGAAGCTTTCTTT; CDR3aa: CASSRGLGTVGTEAFF
j_gene: TRBJ2-1; d_gene: TRBD2; abundance: many; v_gene: TRBV28; CDR3nt: TGTGCCAGCAAACCCCCGGGACTAGCGGTATACAATGAGCAGTTCTTC; CDR3aa: CASKPPGLAVYNEQFF
j_gene: TRBJ2-3; d_gene: -; abundance: -; v_gene: TRBV28; CDR3nt: TGTGCCAGCAGCTTGTCTAGAGACACTCTCACAGATACGCAGTATTTT; CDR3aa: CASSLSRDTLTDTQYF
j_gene: TRBJ2-7; d_gene: -; abundance: -; v_gene: TRBV11-2; CDR3nt: TGTGCCGGCAGCTTATGGGGCGCCTCCTGCGAGCAGTACTTC; CDR3aa: CAGSLWGASCEQYF
j_gene: TRBJ2-5; d_gene: -; abundance: -; v_gene: TRBV6-6; CDR3nt: TGTGCGAGCAGTTACCAGGGATACCAAGAGACCCAGTACTTC; CDR3aa: CASSYQGYQETQYF
j_gene: TRBJ1-5; d_gene: -; abundance: -; v_gene: TRBV16; CDR3nt: TGTGTCAGAAGCCAATTAGGAGGAAATCAACCCCAGCATTTT; CDR3aa: CVRSQLGGNQPQHF
j_gene: TRBJ1-2; d_gene: -; abundance: -; v_gene: TRBV14; CDR3nt: TGTGCCAGCAGCCAAGACAGGGCATATTGCTACACCTTC; CDR3aa: CASSQDRAYCYTF
j_gene: TRBJ2-5; d_gene: -; abundance: -; v_gene: TRBV5-1; CDR3nt: TGCGCCAGCAGCTTGTCGGGGCCTGGGGAAGAGACCCAGTGCTTC; CDR3aa: CASSLSGPGEETQCF
j_gene: TRBJ1-2; d_gene: -; abundance: -; v_gene: TRBV20-1; CDR3nt: TGCAGTGCTAGAGATTACGGGGAAGGAGATAGCTACACCTTC; CDR3aa: CSARDYGEGDSYTF
j_gene: TRBJ1-1; d_gene: -; abundance: -; v_gene: TRBV7-9; CDR3nt: TGTGCCAGCAGCTTATTGGAAACTGAAGCTTTCTTT; CDR3aa: CASSLLETEAFF
j_gene: TRBJ1-5; d_gene: -; abundance: -; v_gene: TRBV6-6; CDR3nt: TGTACCAGCAATTACCCGGCCGGGGGCAATCAGCCCCAGCATTTT; CDR3aa: CTSNYPAGGNQPQHF
j_gene: TRBJ2-3; d_gene: -; abundance: -; v_gene: TRBV6-1; CDR3nt: TGTGCCAGCACTCCGGGGCGCGGGCGGCCAAATACGCAGTATTTT; CDR3aa: CASTPGRGRPNTQYF
j_gene: TRBJ1-3; d_gene: -; abundance: -; v_gene: TRBV11-3; CDR3nt: TGTGCCAGCAGCTTAGTCCGGGCAGGAATCGCCGGAAACACCATATATTTT; CDR3aa: CASSLVRAGIAGNTIYF
j_gene: TRBJ2-1; d_gene: -; abundance: -; v_gene: TRBV11-3; CDR3nt: TGTGCCAGTAGCTTAGGAGACAGCAGTGAGCAATTCTTC; CDR3aa: CASSLGDSSEQFF
j_gene: TRBJ2-3; d_gene: -; abundance: many; v_gene: TRBV5-4; CDR3nt: TGTGCCAGCAGCTTTTTGGGTAGTACAGATACGCAGTATTTT; CDR3aa: CASSFLGSTDTQYF
j_gene: TRBJ2-2; d_gene: TRBD1; abundance: -; v_gene: TRBV29-1; CDR3nt: TGCAGCTCTCGGACAGGGGAGACAGGGGAGCTGTACTTT; CDR3aa: CSSRTGETGELYF
j_gene: TRBJ1-3; d_gene: -; abundance: -; v_gene: TRBV12-3/TRBV12-4; CDR3nt: TGTACCAGCGGTTTACGAAGTGCTCGAAACACCATATATTTT; CDR3aa: CTSGLRSARNTIYF
j_gene: TRBJ2-7; d_gene: TRBD1; abundance: many; v_gene: TRBV4-1; CDR3nt: TGCGCCAGCAGCCAAGAAAGTGGACAGGGGGCGGGCGAGCAGTACTTC; CDR3aa: CASSQESGQGAGEQYF
j_gene: TRBJ1-6; d_gene: -; abundance: -; v_gene: TRBV6-5; CDR3nt: TGTGCCAGCAGTTGCCGGGCAGGAAACTCACCCCTCCATTTT; CDR3aa: CASSCRAGNSPLHF
j_gene: TRBJ1-1; d_gene: -; abundance: -; v_gene: TRBV29-1; CDR3nt: TGCAGCGGTACCCGTTCAGGGGTGGACACTGAAGCATCCTTC; CDR3aa: CSGTRSGVDTEASF
j_gene: TRBJ2-7; d_gene: -; abundance: -; v_gene: TRBV18; CDR3nt: TGTGCCAGCTCACCGTCGGGCACCGCCCACGAGCAGTACTTC; CDR3aa: CASSPSGTAHEQYF
j_gene: TRBJ1-1; d_gene: -; abundance: many; v_gene: TRBV10-2; CDR3nt: TGCGCCAGCAGTGTTAACACTGAAGCTTTCTTT; CDR3aa: CASSVNTEAFF
j_gene: TRBJ1-2; d_gene: -; abundance: -; v_gene: TRBV6-5; CDR3nt: TGTGCCAGCAGTTATAGAACGCACGATGACTACACCTTC; CDR3aa: CASSYRTHDDYTF
j_gene: TRBJ2-1; d_gene: TRBD2; abundance: -; v_gene: TRBV29-1; CDR3nt: TGTAGCGTCGTCGGGACTAGCGGGAGAAATGAGCGGTTCTTC; CDR3aa: CSVVGTSGRNERFF
j_gene: TRBJ2-7; d_gene: -; abundance: many; v_gene: TRBV5-4; CDR3nt: TGTGCCAGCAGCTTGGAGATGGTGCCCTACGAGCAGTACTTC; CDR3aa: CASSLEMVPYEQYF